This TCR beta chain was sequenced in a study of T-cell memory formation after mild COVID-19. Study-wide points: Balance between CD4 and CD8 was seen in clones contracting day 15 to 85, and a CD4+ lean was seen in later expanders. The pre-infection memory compartment contained some responding clones, suggesting cross-reactive memory joined.

As to this clonotype: Its antigen is as yet unknown.

Germline CDR1 reads MDHEN; CDR2 reads SYDVKM. V lost 3 bases to trimming and J lost 7 bases, with 12 bases between them. There are 13 residues in the CDR3. One entry per CDR3 protein results from TCRdb running MiXCR on the 5' RACE reads. The sample yields 250,000 to 350,000 distinct CDR3 sequences, roughly 21% seen once. The J gene is TRBJ1-1, the V gene TRBV28; D perhaps matches TRBD1 (6 bases). Sequencing used PBMCs or a T cell subset sorted from them (not recorded which). The receptor's source is a man between 18 and 35 years old who had mild COVID-19 (a few samples of this study predate the infection). Cell type and time point are not known. For the CDR3, the DNA is TGTGCCAGCAGTTTGAACAGGGATGTTGAAGCTTTCTTT. Translating it yields CASSLNRDVEAFF.